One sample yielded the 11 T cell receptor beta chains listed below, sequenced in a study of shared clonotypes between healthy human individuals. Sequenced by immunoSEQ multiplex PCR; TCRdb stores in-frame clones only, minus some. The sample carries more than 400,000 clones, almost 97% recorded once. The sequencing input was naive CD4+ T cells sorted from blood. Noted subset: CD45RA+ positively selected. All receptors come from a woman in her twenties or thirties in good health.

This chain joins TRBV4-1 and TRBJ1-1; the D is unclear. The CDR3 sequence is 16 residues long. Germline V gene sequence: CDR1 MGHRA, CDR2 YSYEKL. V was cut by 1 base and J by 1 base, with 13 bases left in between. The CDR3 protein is CASSQGRTGKNTEAFF. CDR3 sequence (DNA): TGCGCCAGCAGCCAAGGCCGCACCGGGAAGAACACTGAAGCTTTCTTT.

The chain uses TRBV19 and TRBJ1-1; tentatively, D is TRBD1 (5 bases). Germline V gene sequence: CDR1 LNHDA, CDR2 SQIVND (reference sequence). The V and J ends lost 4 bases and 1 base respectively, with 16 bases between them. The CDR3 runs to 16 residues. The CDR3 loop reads CASSTRQGGRNTEAFF. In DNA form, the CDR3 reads TGTGCCAGTAGTACCCGGCAGGGCGGGCGGAACACTGAAGCTTTCTTT.

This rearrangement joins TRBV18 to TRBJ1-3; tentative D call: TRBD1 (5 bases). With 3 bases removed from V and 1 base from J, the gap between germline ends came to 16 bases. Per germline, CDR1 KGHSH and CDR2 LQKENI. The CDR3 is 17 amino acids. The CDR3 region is CASSPPGSLASGNTIYF. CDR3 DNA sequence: TGTGCCAGCTCACCCCCAGGGAGTTTAGCTTCTGGAAACACCATATATTTT.

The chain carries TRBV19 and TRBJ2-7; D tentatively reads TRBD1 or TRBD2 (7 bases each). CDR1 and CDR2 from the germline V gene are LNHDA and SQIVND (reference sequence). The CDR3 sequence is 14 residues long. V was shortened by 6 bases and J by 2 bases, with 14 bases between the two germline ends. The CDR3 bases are TGTGCCAGTAGCCCAGGGGGGGAGCCCTACGAGCAGTACTTC. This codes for CASSPGGEPYEQYF.

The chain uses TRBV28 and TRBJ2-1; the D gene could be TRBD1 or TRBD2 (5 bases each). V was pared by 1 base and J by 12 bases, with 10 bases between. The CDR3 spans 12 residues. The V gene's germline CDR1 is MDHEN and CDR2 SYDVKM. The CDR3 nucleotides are TGTGCCAGCAGTTTATATTTTGGGGGGCAGTTCTTC. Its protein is CASSLYFGGQFF.

DNA of the CDR3: TGTGCCAGCAGTCTGACCCCTAACGGGAGCTCCTACAATGAGCAGTTCTTC. Translation: CASSLTPNGSSYNEQFF. The rearrangement links TRBV28 to TRBJ2-1; weak D call: TRBD2 (6 bases). The CDR3 runs to 17 residues. V was shortened by 5 bases and J by 0 bases, with 17 bases between the two germline ends. The germline V gene has CDR1 MDHEN and CDR2 SYDVKM. Combining the CDR3 with reference TRBV28 and TRBJ2-1 gives the whole variable domain DVKVTQSSRYLVKRTGEKVFLECVQDMDHENMFWYRQDPGLGLRLIYFSYDVKMKEKGDIPEGYSVSREKKERFSLILESASTNQTSMYLCASSLTPNGSSYNEQFFGPGTRLTVL.

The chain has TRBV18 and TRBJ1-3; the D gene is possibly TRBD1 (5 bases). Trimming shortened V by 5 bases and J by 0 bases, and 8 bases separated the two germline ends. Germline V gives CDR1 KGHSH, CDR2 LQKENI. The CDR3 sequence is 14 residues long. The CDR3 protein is CASSLGDSGNTIYF. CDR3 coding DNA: TGTGCCAGCTCATTAGGGGACTCTGGAAACACCATATATTTT.

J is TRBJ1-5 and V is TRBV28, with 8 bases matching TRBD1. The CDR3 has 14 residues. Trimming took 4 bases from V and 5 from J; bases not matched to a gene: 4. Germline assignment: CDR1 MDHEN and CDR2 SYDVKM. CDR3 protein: CASSSDREDQPQHF. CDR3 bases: TGTGCCAGCAGTTCGGACAGGGAGGATCAGCCCCAGCATTTT.

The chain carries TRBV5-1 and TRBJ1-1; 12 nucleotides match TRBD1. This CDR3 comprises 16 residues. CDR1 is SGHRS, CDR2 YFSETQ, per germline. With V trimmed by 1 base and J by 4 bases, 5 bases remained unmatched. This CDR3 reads CASSLKGQGAGTEAFF. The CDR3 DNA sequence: TGCGCCAGCAGCTTGAAGGGACAGGGGGCAGGCACTGAAGCTTTCTTT. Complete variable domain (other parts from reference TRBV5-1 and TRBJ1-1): KAGVTQTPRYLIKTRGQQVTLSCSPISGHRSVSWYQQTPGQGLQFLFEYFSETQRNKGNFPGRFSGRQFSNSRSEMNVSTLELGDSALYLCASSLKGQGAGTEAFFGQGTRLTVV.

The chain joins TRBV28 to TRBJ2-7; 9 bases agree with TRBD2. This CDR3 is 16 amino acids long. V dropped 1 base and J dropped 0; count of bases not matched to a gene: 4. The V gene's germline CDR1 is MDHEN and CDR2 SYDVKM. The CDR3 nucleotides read TGTGCCAGCAGTTTATTTCCTAGCGGGAACTCCTACGAGCAGTACTTC. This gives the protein CASSLFPSGNSYEQYF.

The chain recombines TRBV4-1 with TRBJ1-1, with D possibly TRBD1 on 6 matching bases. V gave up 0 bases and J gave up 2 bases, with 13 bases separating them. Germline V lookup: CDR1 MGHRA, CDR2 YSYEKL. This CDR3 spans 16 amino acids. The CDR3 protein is CASSQDRRRGNTEAFF. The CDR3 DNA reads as TGCGCCAGCAGCCAAGATCGGCGCAGGGGAAACACTGAAGCTTTCTTT.